The entry below describes one T cell receptor beta chain. The ends lost 4 bases at V and 4 bases at J; junction bases unmatched: 8. Germline values: CDR1 MGHRA, CDR2 YSYEKL. The CDR3 loop spans 15 amino acids. The data belong to a study of blood T cell repertoires in COVID-19. At the level of the study: Specimens from acute and convalescent COVID-19 originated in the United States, Italy and Spain.

Here immunoSEQ multiplex PCR was the method, and the copy in TCRdb shows in-frame clones only, minus some. The sample consists of more than 300,000 clones, more than 75% of them appearing once. This chain links TRBV4-1 with TRBJ2-3; 7 bases match TRBD2. The TCR was taken from a woman aged 18-30 years who had recovered from COVID-19. The sample consisted of PBMCs or T cells enriched from blood (not recorded which). In DNA, the CDR3 is TGCGCCAGCAGCCGAAGCGGGGAAGGCCCAGATACGCAGTATTTT. Its protein is CASSRSGEGPDTQYF.